Only a few counts were recorded for the clone carrying this T cell receptor (beta chain). This entry belongs to a study of blood T cell repertoires in COVID-19. V gave up 0 bases and J gave up 0 bases; unmatched junction bases: 5. Germline V lookup: CDR1 MNHEY, CDR2 SMNVEV (reference sequence). The CDR3 extends over 19 amino acids. Study processing details: Estimation of nucleated cell counts relied on the amplification of reference gene primers. Sequencing used immunoSEQ multiplex PCR; TCRdb keeps in-frame clones, though not all of them. Clonal size and the V and J genes are those of that table, whereas D and trimming came from the DNA. This sample has about 100,000 clones, with around four fifths found just once.

Sequencing used peripheral blood. This receptor was taken from a man aged 65-85 years with active or convalescent COVID-19. The V gene is TRBV27, the J gene TRBJ2-2, with 12 bases that match TRBD2. The CDR3: CASSLSPTSGRSNTGELFF. Written as DNA, the CDR3 is TGTGCCAGCAGTTTATCCCCGACTAGCGGGAGATCGAACACCGGGGAGCTGTTTTTT.